This TCR beta chain appears in the sequencing data of a study of T cell responses to AZD1222 COVID-19 vaccine. This CDR3 is built from 15 residues. Germline lookup yields CDR1 SGHTA and CDR2 FQGNSA. Trimming stripped 1 base from V and 6 bases from J, with 14 bases between. Study-wide results and limits: Distributed over spike, vaccine-associated CD4 TCRs predominated at 160-218 and 743-854. Most donors were white British and more were female, and clonal diversity was possibly underestimated.

TCRdb keeps only in-frame clones here, not all; method: immunoSEQ multiplex PCR. The table records 80,000 to 100,000 clones, approximately 83% of them present only once. Pooled together were second doses at about 4 or about 12 weeks. Notes on this clone: Its antigen is currently unknown.

This clonotype was sampled from an adult who received the AZD1222 COVID-19 vaccine. The J gene is TRBJ2-3, the V gene TRBV7-2; D is undetermined. The sample here was peripheral blood, taken 28 days after the second AZD1222 dose. CDR3 DNA: TGTGCCAGCAGCTTAGAAAAGGGCCAATGGGATACGCAGTATTTT. This codes for CASSLEKGQWDTQYF. Filled out from reference TRBV7-2 and TRBJ2-3, the complete variable domain reads GAGVSQSPSNKVTEKGKDVELRCDPISGHTALYWYRQSLGQGLEFLIYFQGNSAPDKSGLPSDRFSAERTGGSVSTLTIQRTQQEDSAVYLCASSLEKGQWDTQYFGPGTRLTVL.